This T cell receptor (beta chain) was observed in a study of blood T cell repertoires in COVID-19. J was trimmed by 0 bases and V by 3 bases; bases with no gene match: 4. CDR3 length equals 18 residues. Germline V gene lookup returns CDR1 SGHRS and CDR2 YFSETQ. This clone occurred a few times. Libraries were prepared by immunoSEQ multiplex PCR; TCRdb keeps only in-frame clonotypes and omits some of them. The sample holds under 250,000 clones, around 80% seen once. Material for sequencing was peripheral blood. The V call is TRBV5-1, the J call TRBJ2-1; 15 bases agree with TRBD2. The TCR comes from a human donor in a cohort sampled during active COVID-19. As DNA, the CDR3 is TGCGCCAGCAGCTCGGGACTAGCGGGAGGTCGCTCCTACAATGAGCAGTTCTTC. Translation: CASSSGLAGGRSYNEQFF.